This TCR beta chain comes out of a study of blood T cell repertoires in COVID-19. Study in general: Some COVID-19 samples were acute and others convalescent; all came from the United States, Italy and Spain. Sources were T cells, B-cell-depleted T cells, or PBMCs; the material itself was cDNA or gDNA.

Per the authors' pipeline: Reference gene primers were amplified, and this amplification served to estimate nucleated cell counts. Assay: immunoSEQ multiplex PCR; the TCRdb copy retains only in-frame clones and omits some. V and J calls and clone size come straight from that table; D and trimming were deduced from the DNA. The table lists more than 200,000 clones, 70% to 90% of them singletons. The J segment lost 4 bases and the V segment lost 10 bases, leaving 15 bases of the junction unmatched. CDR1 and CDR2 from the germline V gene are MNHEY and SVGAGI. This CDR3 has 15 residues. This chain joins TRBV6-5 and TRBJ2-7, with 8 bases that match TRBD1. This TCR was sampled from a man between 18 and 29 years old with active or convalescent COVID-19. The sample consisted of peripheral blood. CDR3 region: CATSLIDRGGYEQYF. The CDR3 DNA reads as TGTGCCACATCCCTTATCGACAGGGGAGGTTACGAGCAGTACTTC.